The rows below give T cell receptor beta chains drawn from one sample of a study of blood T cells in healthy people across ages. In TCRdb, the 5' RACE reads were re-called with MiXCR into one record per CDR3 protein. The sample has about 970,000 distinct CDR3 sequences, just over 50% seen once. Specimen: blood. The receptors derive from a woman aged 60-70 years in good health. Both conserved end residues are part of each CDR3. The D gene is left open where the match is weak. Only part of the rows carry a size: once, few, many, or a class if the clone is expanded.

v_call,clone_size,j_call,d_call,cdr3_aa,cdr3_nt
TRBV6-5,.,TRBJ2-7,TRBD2,CASSPTGGDLYEQYF,TGTGCCAGCAGCCCCACGGGGGGGGACCTCTACGAGCAGTACTTC
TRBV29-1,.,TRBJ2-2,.,CSAGTANTGELFF,TGCAGCGCTGGGACTGCGAACACCGGGGAGCTGTTTTTT
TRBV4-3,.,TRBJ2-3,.,CASSQAWGGEGITDTQYF,TGCGCCAGCAGCCAAGCCTGGGGCGGGGAAGGGATCACAGATACGCAGTATTTT
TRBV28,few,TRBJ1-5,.,CASRYGGEGNQPQHF,TGTGCCAGCAGATATGGAGGGGAGGGCAATCAGCCCCAGCATTTT
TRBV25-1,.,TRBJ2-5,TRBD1,CASSDPGTGPQRETQYF,TGTGCCAGCAGTGACCCCGGGACAGGGCCTCAGAGAGAGACCCAGTACTTC
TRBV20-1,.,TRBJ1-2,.,CSASGGKNYGYTF,TGCAGTGCTAGTGGGGGGAAGAACTATGGCTACACCTTC
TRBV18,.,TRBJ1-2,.,CASSPKAEQGYTF,TGTGCCAGCTCACCGAAAGCCGAACAAGGCTACACCTTC
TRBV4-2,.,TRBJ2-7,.,CASSQEGGGPSSYEQYF,TGTGCCAGCAGCCAAGAAGGGGGGGGCCCGAGCTCCTACGAGCAGTACTTC
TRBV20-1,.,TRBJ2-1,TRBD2,CSARQLAGGYNEQFF,TGCAGTGCTAGGCAACTAGCGGGAGGGTACAATGAGCAGTTCTTC
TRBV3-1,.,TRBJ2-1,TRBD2,CASSQGLAGVNEQFF,TGTGCCAGCAGCCAGGGACTAGCGGGAGTCAATGAGCAGTTCTTC
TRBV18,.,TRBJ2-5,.,CASSPDSQRETQYF,TGTGCCAGCTCACCCGACAGCCAAAGAGAGACCCAGTACTTC
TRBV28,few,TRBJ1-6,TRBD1,CAIDTGDSPLHF,TGTGCCATCGATACAGGGGACTCACCCCTCCACTTT
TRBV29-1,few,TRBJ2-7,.,CSVAVGGEQYF,TGCAGCGTTGCCGTTGGGGGCGAGCAGTACTTC
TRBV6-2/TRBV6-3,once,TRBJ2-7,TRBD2,CASSYSRGSYKQYF,TGTGCCAGCAGTTACTCGCGGGGGTCCTACAAGCAGTACTTC
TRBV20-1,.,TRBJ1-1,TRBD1,CSAIEREGTAKAFF,TGCAGTGCTATAGAGAGAGAGGGGACAGCTAAAGCTTTCTTT
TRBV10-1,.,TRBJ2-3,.,CASSDPGRSADTQYF,TGCGCCAGCAGTGACCCGGGACGGAGCGCAGATACGCAGTATTTT
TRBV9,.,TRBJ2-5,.,CASSVHREETQYF,TGTGCCAGCAGCGTACACAGGGAAGAGACCCAGTACTTC
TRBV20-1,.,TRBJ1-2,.,CSARDLEVKSGVNYGYTF,TGCAGTGCTAGAGATCTTGAGGTGAAATCCGGAGTTAACTATGGCTACACCTTC
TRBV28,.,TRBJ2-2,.,CASPRDKNTGELFF,TGTGCCAGCCCCCGGGACAAGAACACCGGGGAGCTGTTTTTT
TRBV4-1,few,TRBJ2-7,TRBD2,CASSQDREASGMGEQYF,TGCGCCAGCAGCCAAGATCGGGAGGCGTCGGGTATGGGTGAGCAGTACTTC
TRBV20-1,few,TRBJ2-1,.,CSARARRSYNEQFF,TGCAGTGCTAGAGCCCGGAGGTCCTACAATGAGCAGTTCTTC
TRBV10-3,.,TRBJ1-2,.,CAISEWRNNYGYTF,TGTGCCATCAGTGAGTGGAGAAATAACTATGGCTACACCTTC
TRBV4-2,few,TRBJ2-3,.,CASSQPRASGTDTQYF,TGTGCCAGCAGCCAACCACGGGCTAGCGGCACAGATACGCAGTATTTT
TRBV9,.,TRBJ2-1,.,CASSVQQGFPEQFF,TGTGCCAGCAGCGTTCAGCAGGGATTCCCTGAGCAGTTCTTC
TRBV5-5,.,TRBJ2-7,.,CASSLLYGPYEQYF,TGTGCCAGCAGCTTGCTTTACGGACCCTACGAGCAGTACTTC
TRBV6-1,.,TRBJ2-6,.,CASRRQAGNFGANVLTF,TGTGCCAGCAGGCGACAGGCGGGTAACTTTGGGGCCAACGTCCTGACTTTC
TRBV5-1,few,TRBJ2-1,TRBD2,CASSLPKTSGGTYNEQFF,TGCGCCAGCAGCTTACCCAAAACTAGCGGGGGAACCTACAATGAGCAGTTCTTC
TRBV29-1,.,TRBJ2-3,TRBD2,CSAAGGPIDTQYF,TGCAGCGCTGCGGGGGGGCCGATAGATACGCAGTATTTT
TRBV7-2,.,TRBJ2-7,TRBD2,CASSTTSGLYEQYF,TGTGCCAGCAGCACTACTAGCGGACTCTACGAGCAGTACTTC
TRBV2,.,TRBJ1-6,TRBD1,CASSDRGGYNSPLHF,TGTGCCAGCAGTGACAGGGGGGGCTATAATTCACCCCTCCACTTT
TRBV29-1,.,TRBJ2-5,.,CSVEEGGQKETQYF,TGCAGCGTTGAGGAGGGGGGGCAGAAAGAGACCCAGTACTTC
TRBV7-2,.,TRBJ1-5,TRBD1,CASSSDRARSPQHF,TGTGCCAGCAGCTCGGACAGGGCGCGCTCGCCCCAGCATTTT
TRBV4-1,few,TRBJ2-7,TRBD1,CASSSPQRTGGYEQYF,TGCGCCAGCAGCTCACCCCAGAGGACAGGGGGTTACGAGCAGTACTTC
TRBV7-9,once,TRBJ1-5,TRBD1,CASSLATGQGHQPQHF,TGTGCCAGCAGCTTAGCGACCGGACAGGGCCATCAGCCCCAGCATTTT
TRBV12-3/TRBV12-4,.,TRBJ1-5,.,CASTNSLQPQHF,TGTGCCAGCACAAATTCCCTTCAGCCCCAGCATTTT
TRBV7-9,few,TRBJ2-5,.,CASSLVRQKETQYF,TGTGCCAGCAGCTTAGTCCGACAGAAAGAGACCCAGTACTTC
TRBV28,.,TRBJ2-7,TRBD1,CASRYDRVSYNEQYF,TGTGCCAGCAGATATGACAGGGTATCCTACAATGAGCAGTACTTC
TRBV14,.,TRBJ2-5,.,CASSQVWAGPQETQYF,TGTGCCAGCAGCCAAGTGTGGGCGGGACCCCAAGAGACCCAGTACTTC
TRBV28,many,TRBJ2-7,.,CASSYPTVAYEQYF,TGTGCCAGCAGTTACCCGACAGTTGCCTACGAGCAGTACTTC
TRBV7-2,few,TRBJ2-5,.,CASNPAGNQETQYF,TGTGCCAGCAACCCTGCGGGTAACCAAGAGACCCAGTACTTC
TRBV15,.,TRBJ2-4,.,CATSRARGMGEQYF,TGTGCCACCAGCAGAGCAAGGGGTATGGGGGAGCAGTACTTC
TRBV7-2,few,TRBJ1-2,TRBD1,CASSLPGRGGGYTF,TGTGCCAGCAGCTTACCTGGCAGGGGGGGAGGCTACACCTTC